Each of the 26 T cell receptor beta chains below was sequenced from the same sample in a study of shared clonotypes between healthy human individuals. Clones were read by immunoSEQ multiplex PCR, and TCRdb kept only the in-frame ones, dropping some. The sample lists about 2.3 million clones, about 90% occurring once. The sequenced sample was naive CD4+ T cells from PBMCs. Subset defined: CD45RA+ positively selected. These receptors were obtained from a man younger than 35 in good health. Some clones in this sample may be carry-over from other donors' samples.

This clone was seen more than once but under ten times. The chain links TRBV7-3 to TRBJ2-7; tentatively, D is TRBD2 (6 bases). This CDR3 has 15 amino acids. Germline V gene lookup returns CDR1 SGHTA and CDR2 FQGTGA. V dropped 4 bases and J dropped 2 bases, with 15 bases sitting between them. The CDR3 DNA follows: TGTGCCAGCAGCTCTCAAGGCGGGGAAGCCTACGAGCAGTACTTC. This encodes CASSSQGGEAYEQYF.

The chain employs TRBV10-3 and TRBJ2-7; TRBD2 agrees at 9 bases. CDR1 and CDR2 (germline): ENHRY, SYGVKD. V gave up 0 bases and J gave up 4 bases; unmatched junction bases: 7. This CDR3 region has 16 residues. The CDR3 is CAISESGSGSRYEQYF. The CDR3 DNA reads as TGTGCCATCAGTGAGTCGGGTAGCGGGAGTAGGTACGAGCAGTACTTC.

This sequence joins TRBV29-1 and TRBJ2-3; 7 nucleotides agree with TRBD1. The CDR3 covers 16 residues. The V and J ends lost 7 bases and 0 bases, in that order; junction bases with no gene match: 13. CDR1 is SQVTM, CDR2 ANQGSEA, per germline. The CDR3 loop is CSGKGPARGSTDTQYF. CDR3 DNA sequence: TGCAGCGGGAAGGGCCCTGCCAGGGGGAGCACAGATACGCAGTATTTT.

V gene TRBV14 combines with J gene TRBJ2-7, with 10 nucleotides matching TRBD2. CDR3 length: 14 amino acids. Losses at the gene ends were 7 bases for V and 4 bases for J; bases not matched to a gene: 7. CDR1 SGHDN and CDR2 FVKESK come from the germline V gene. This CDR3 reads CASTRTSGFYEQYF. The CDR3 region has the DNA TGTGCCAGCACCCGGACTAGCGGATTTTACGAGCAGTACTTC.

The V and J genes are TRBV5-6 and TRBJ2-7; 11 bases agree with TRBD2. The CDR3 length is 17 residues. The V gene end was trimmed by 4 bases and the J gene end by 2 bases; junction bases not matched to a gene: 11. Germline V gives CDR1 SGHDT, CDR2 YYEEEE. The CDR3 here is CASSPTPLAGVAYEQYF. CDR3 nucleotides: TGTGCCAGCAGCCCAACCCCACTAGCGGGAGTGGCCTACGAGCAGTACTTC.

A note on this clone: This CDR3 is also generated by other DNA sequences in the sample. The rearrangement uses TRBV7-2 and TRBJ1-2; 7 bases agree with TRBD1. CDR3 length: 12 amino acids. The V segment lost 1 base and the J segment 8 bases; nucleotides outside the gene matches: 1. CDR1 SGHTA and CDR2 FQGNSA come from the germline V gene. CDR3 residues: CASSLGGGGYTF. The CDR3 coding sequence is TGTGCCAGCAGCTTAGGAGGGGGCGGCTACACCTTC. Full variable domain (rest looked up from reference TRBV7-2 and TRBJ1-2): GAGVSQSPSNKVTEKGKDVELRCDPISGHTALYWYRQSLGQGLEFLIYFQGNSAPDKSGLPSDRFSAERTGGSVSTLTIQRTQQEDSAVYLCASSLGGGGYTFGSGTRLTVV.

This clone was counted once. The chain combines TRBV15 with TRBJ1-5; tentatively, D is TRBD1 (6 bases). The CDR3 contains 16 residues. The germline gives CDR1 LNHNV, CDR2 YYDKDF (reference sequence). The V gene lost 3 bases and the J gene lost 7 bases, with 19 bases spanning the gap. Here the CDR3 DNA reads TGTGCCACCAGCAGTAAACCCCAGGGGAGGGACCAGCCCCAGCATTTT. Translating it yields CATSSKPQGRDQPQHF.

This chain's CDR3 is CASSQEGLAGEYNEQFF. As DNA, the CDR3 is TGCGCCAGCAGCCAAGAAGGGTTAGCGGGGGAGTACAATGAGCAGTTCTTC. The rearrangement joins TRBV4-3 to TRBJ2-1; TRBD2 matches at 9 bases. The CDR3 totals 17 residues. Germline CDR1 reads LGHNA; CDR2 reads YSLEER. The V segment lost 0 bases and the J segment 4 bases; nucleotides outside the gene matches: 7.

This chain joins TRBV28 and TRBJ2-5; 10 bases map to TRBD1. Unmatched junction bases numbered 6, after V lost 6 bases and J lost 5 bases. Germline CDR1 reads MDHEN; CDR2 reads SYDVKM. This CDR3 has 14 residues. This CDR3 reads CASRDRGSLETQYF. The CDR3 DNA reads TGTGCCAGCAGGGACAGGGGGAGTTTGGAGACCCAGTACTTC.

The rearrangement joins TRBV6-6 to TRBJ2-5; 9 bases fit TRBD1. Germline V lookup: CDR1 MNHNY, CDR2 SVGAGI (reference sequence). The CDR3 has 15 amino acids. V lost 6 bases to trimming and J lost 5 bases; unmatched junction nucleotides: 10. CDR3 region: CASSQETGGAETQYF. The CDR3 DNA follows: TGTGCCAGCAGCCAGGAAACAGGGGGCGCGGAGACCCAGTACTTC.

The J gene is TRBJ1-1, the V gene TRBV6-5; maybe TRBD1 (6 bases). This CDR3 contains 13 residues. Germline values: CDR1 MNHEY, CDR2 SVGAGI. V was cut by 5 bases and J by 1 base, with 8 bases left in between. The CDR3 DNA reads TGTGCCAGCAGTCAGGGACAGAACACTGAAGCTTTCTTT. Its translation is CASSQGQNTEAFF.

The sample holds a few counts of this clone. The chain carries TRBV4-2 and TRBJ1-1; D gene unclear. V was shortened by 0 bases and J by 1 base, with 12 bases between the two germline ends. The CDR3 is 16 amino acids. Germline-derived CDR1 and CDR2 are LGHNA and YNFKEQ. In nucleotides, the CDR3 is TGTGCCAGCAGCCAAGATCAGGCACAGCCGAACACTGAAGCTTTCTTT. Its translation is CASSQDQAQPNTEAFF.

The J gene is TRBJ1-1, the V gene TRBV11-1; D is uncertain. Per germline, CDR1 SGHAT and CDR2 FQDESV (reference sequence). The V gene lost 3 bases and the J gene lost 5 bases, with 10 bases spanning the gap. This CDR3 spans 13 amino acids. In DNA, the CDR3 is TGTGCCAGCAGCTTCCGTTCGGTTACTGAAGCTTTCTTT. As protein: CASSFRSVTEAFF.

V gene TRBV5-1 combines with J gene TRBJ1-4, with unresolved D. CDR3 length: 14 residues. Germline V gene lookup returns CDR1 SGHRS and CDR2 YFSETQ. Trimming removed 7 bases at V and 5 bases at J, with 15 bases between. CDR3 sequence reads: CASRWDSNNEKLFF. Written as DNA, the CDR3 is TGCGCCAGCCGCTGGGATTCTAACAATGAAAAACTGTTTTTT.

The rearrangement uses TRBV28 and TRBJ2-1; D is unresolved. CDR3 length equals 14 residues. V lost 3 bases to trimming and J lost 4 bases, with 10 bases between them. From germline, CDR1 is MDHEN and CDR2 SYDVKM. The CDR3 loop reads CASSLETWYNEQFF. The DNA for the CDR3 is TGTGCCAGCAGTTTGGAGACTTGGTACAATGAGCAGTTCTTC.

The chain uses TRBV19 and TRBJ1-2; 9 bases align to TRBD1. The germline V gene has CDR1 LNHDA and CDR2 SQIVND (reference sequence). V trimming: 7 bases; J trimming: 4 bases; junction bases outside the gene matches: 7. This CDR3 has 14 residues. The chain's CDR3 is CASIKTGGTYGYTF. The DNA of the CDR3 is TGTGCCAGTATAAAGACAGGGGGAACCTATGGCTACACCTTC.

The CDR3 DNA is TGTGCCAGCAGCTTTGGAGGGAGGGCCAACGAGCAGTACTTC. Translated, it gives CASSFGGRANEQYF. The chain employs TRBV5-6 and TRBJ2-7, with 7 bases identical to TRBD2. Germline CDR1 SGHDT, CDR2 YYEEEE. V dropped 2 bases and J dropped 5; count of bases not matched to a gene: 7. The CDR3 is made up of 14 amino acids.

The chain carries TRBV28 and TRBJ2-7; 7 positions agree with TRBD2. The germline V gene has CDR1 MDHEN and CDR2 SYDVKM. The CDR3 extends over 15 amino acids. V lost 8 bases and J lost 6; bases outside the gene matches: 16. The CDR3 protein is CASSVEREGRVEQYF. The CDR3 DNA is TGTGCCAGCTCTGTAGAGAGGGAGGGCCGTGTCGAGCAGTACTTC.

The chain has TRBV7-7 and TRBJ2-3, with D uncertain. CDR1 and CDR2 from the germline V gene are SSHAT and FNYEAQ (reference sequence). V was pared by 3 bases and J by 3 bases, with 7 bases between. This CDR3 is 13 amino acids long. In DNA, the CDR3 is TGTGCCAGCAGCTTGGACCGAACAGATACGCAGTATTTT. Amino acids: CASSLDRTDTQYF.

The chain carries TRBV12-5 and TRBJ2-1; 8 bases agree with TRBD2. Trimming removed 7 bases from V and 2 bases from J; junction bases left unmatched: 4. The CDR3 sequence is 14 residues long. Germline lookup yields CDR1 LGHNT and CDR2 FRNRAP. The CDR3: CASATGGTYNEQFF. Here the CDR3 DNA reads TGTGCTAGTGCTACGGGAGGGACCTACAATGAGCAGTTCTTC.

This clone came up a few times. The V gene is TRBV6-1, the J gene TRBJ1-5, with 8 positions matching TRBD1. The J segment lost 9 bases and the V segment lost 6 bases, leaving 10 bases of the junction unmatched. The germline gives CDR1 MNHNS, CDR2 SASEGT. The CDR3 has 14 amino acids. The CDR3 protein is CASRGTGPSLPQHF. The CDR3 nucleotides are TGTGCCAGCAGAGGGACAGGCCCCTCTTTGCCCCAGCATTTT.

J is TRBJ1-5 and V is TRBV2; possible D gene TRBD1, 5 bases. V was clipped by 4 bases and J by 9 bases, with 16 bases between them. Germline V gene lookup returns CDR1 SNHLY and CDR2 FYNNEI. The CDR3 is made up of 14 amino acids. The CDR3 loop reads CASSVGPSVGPQHF. The CDR3 DNA follows: TGTGCCAGCAGTGTGGGGCCCTCAGTCGGGCCCCAGCATTTT.

The chain is built from TRBV9 and TRBJ2-2, with D perhaps TRBD1 (6 bases). Germline V gene sequence: CDR1 SGDLS, CDR2 YYNGEE. The CDR3 is 16 amino acids. Trimming left V 0 bases short and J 7 bases short, with 16 bases between. CDR3 DNA sequence: TGTGCCAGCAGCGTAGAGGTAGGGGGATCGAGCGGGGAGCTGTTTTTT. Protein sequence: CASSVEVGGSSGELFF.

The rearrangement joins TRBV27 to TRBJ1-4; weak D call: TRBD1 (6 bases). The germline V gene has CDR1 MNHEY and CDR2 SMNVEV (reference sequence). The CDR3 covers 18 residues. V lost 4 bases, J lost 0 bases, and 18 bases lay in between. CDR3 in DNA: TGTGCCAGCAGTTCGAGGCCGACAGGCGACCCAACTAATGAAAAACTGTTTTTT. Residues: CASSSRPTGDPTNEKLFF.

V gene TRBV9 combines with J gene TRBJ2-1; TRBD2 aligns across 14 bases. From germline, CDR1 is SGDLS and CDR2 YYNGEE. The junction had 6 bases not matched to a gene; V was cut back by 3 bases and J by 4 bases. The CDR3 sequence is 17 residues long. The CDR3 sequence is CASSATGTSGRYNEQFF. The CDR3 coding sequence is TGTGCCAGCAGCGCGACAGGGACTAGCGGGAGATACAATGAGCAGTTCTTC.

This chain links TRBV6-6 with TRBJ1-2, with 9 bases that match TRBD1. Germline V gene lookup returns CDR1 MNHNY and CDR2 SVGAGI (reference sequence). CDR3 size: 12 residues. Losses at the gene ends were 8 bases for V and 7 bases for J; bases not matched to a gene: 5. The CDR3 region is CASRGQGSGYTF. CDR3 coding DNA: TGTGCCAGCCGGGGACAGGGAAGTGGCTACACCTTC.